Listed below are T cell receptor beta chains from one sample, sequenced in a study of T-cell reconstitution after alpha-beta-depleted transplantation in children. TCRdb ran MiXCR on the PCR reads and lists one entry per CDR3 protein. Here the sample spans 490,000 or so distinct CDR3 sequences, 10% to 13% being singletons. The sequencing used PBMCs, collected before TCRalphabeta/CD19-depleted stem cell transplant. These TCRs come from a child younger than 10 with inherited bone marrow failure, due to receive a stem cell transplant. CDR3s include the opening cysteine and the closing phenylalanine or tryptophan. D genes are given only for firm matches. Clone size is not always given. Where it is, it says once, few, many or a class for expanded clones.

size	V	J	D	DNA	CDR3
few	TRBV4-3	TRBJ2-3	NA	TGCGCCAGCAGCCGTGAGGGCCGGGGAGATACGCAGTATTTT	CASSREGRGDTQYF
many	TRBV27	TRBJ2-7	TRBD2	TGTGCCAGCAGTTTATTACTAGCGGGGGGCTCCTACGAGCAGTACTTC	CASSLLLAGGSYEQYF
many	TRBV27	TRBJ1-5	NA	TGTGCCAGCAGTGCAGGGAGCAATCAGCCCCAGCATTTT	CASSAGSNQPQHF
many	TRBV4-1	TRBJ2-7	NA	TGCGCCAGCAGCCAAGATTGGAGGGAGAGGACCTACGAGCAGTACTTC	CASSQDWRERTYEQYF
few	TRBV6-1	TRBJ1-4	TRBD1	TGTGCCAGCGGGGGACAGTCATCTGAAAAACTGTTTTTT	CASGGQSSEKLFF
many	TRBV27	TRBJ2-3	NA	TGTGCCAGCAGTTTATCGGAGGGTTCGACAGATACGCAGTATTTT	CASSLSEGSTDTQYF
many	TRBV20-1	TRBJ2-3	NA	TGCAGTGCTAGAGATTTGATGGGAGATACGCAGTATTTT	CSARDLMGDTQYF
many	TRBV5-1	TRBJ1-1	NA	TGCGCCAGCAGCTTTAGGCCGCGTATGGACACTGAAGCTTTCTTT	CASSFRPRMDTEAFF
many	TRBV2	TRBJ2-7	TRBD2	TGTGCCAGCCTGGGACTAGCGGGAGTATCCGAGCAGTACTTC	CASLGLAGVSEQYF
NA	TRBV3-1	TRBJ2-3	NA	TGTGCCAGCAGCCAAGATCTAAAGAAAAGTGATACGCAGTATTTT	CASSQDLKKSDTQYF
few	TRBV20-1	TRBJ2-7	NA	TGCAGTGCTAGAGATGCAGGTAGTCGGTACGAGCAGTACTTC	CSARDAGSRYEQYF
NA	TRBV5-5	TRBJ2-7	NA	TGTGCCAGCAGCTTGTTGGGGGTTTGGGACGGCGAGCAGTACTTC	CASSLLGVWDGEQYF
many	TRBV12-3/TRBV12-4	TRBJ2-5	NA	TGTGCCAGCAGTTTAGGGACGAAAGAGACCCAGTACTTC	CASSLGTKETQYF